These 12 T cell receptor beta chains originate from one sample sequenced in a study of T cells after yellow fever vaccination. TCRdb independently ran MiXCR on the 5' RACE reads; one entry per CDR3 protein. Altogether 300,000 to 400,000 distinct CDR3 sequences are present, 8.5% to 9% being singletons, with the ten largest covering approximately 19%. Sample: PBMCs, taken on the day of the first yellow fever vaccination. All receptors derive from a man between 18 and 35 years old who received the YFV17D yellow fever vaccine.

This clonotype has at least ten counts. V is TRBV7-2 and J is TRBJ2-3; D unclear. Trimming removed 0 bases at V and 1 base at J, with 5 bases between. CDR1 and CDR2 from the germline V gene are SGHTA and FQGNSA. The CDR3 contains 14 residues. The CDR3 protein is CASSLAVGTDTQYF. CDR3 nucleotides: TGTGCCAGCAGCTTAGCCGTAGGCACAGATACGCAGTATTTT.

There are a few counts of this clonotype. The chain couples TRBV6-5 to TRBJ2-5; D is perhaps TRBD2 (5 bases). V was pared by 2 bases and J by 2 bases, with 9 bases between. The CDR3 spans 14 residues. The germline V gene encodes CDR1 MNHEY and CDR2 SVGAGI. CDR3 nucleotide sequence: TGTGCCAGCAGTTACGTAGGAGGTCAAGAGACCCAGTACTTC. It is translated as CASSYVGGQETQYF.

This clonotype was observed a few times. The junction shows a germline mismatch at one end, possibly a read error. The V call is TRBV7-2, the J call TRBJ2-1; TRBD2 matches 8 bases. The CDR3 is 12 residues long. Germline CDR1 is SGHTA and CDR2 is FQGNSA. Here the CDR3 reads CASSWTGTSTIF. CDR3 nucleotide sequence: TGTGCCAGCAGCTGGACCGGGACTAGTACGATCTTC.

This chain uses TRBV6-5 with TRBJ1-1; D is possibly TRBD1 (5 bases). V was cut by 0 bases and J by 0 bases, with 14 bases left in between. The CDR3 sequence is 17 residues long. The germline gives CDR1 MNHEY, CDR2 SVGAGI. The CDR3 is CASSYSIATAMNTEAFF. In DNA form, the CDR3 reads TGTGCCAGCAGTTACTCGATCGCGACAGCTATGAACACTGAAGCTTTCTTT.

The CDR3 DNA reads TGCGCCAGCAGCTCTTGGACAGGGGGAGCTTTCTTT. Amino acids: CASSSWTGGAFF. J is TRBJ1-1 and V is TRBV5-1; TRBD1 matches at 10 bases. Per the germline V gene, CDR1 is SGHRS and CDR2 is YFSETQ. The CDR3 extends over 12 amino acids. With 3 bases clipped from V and 10 bases from J, the junction kept 3 bases outside the gene matches.

This clonotype was observed a handful of times. The V and J genes are TRBV12-3 or TRBV12-4 and TRBJ2-2; D might be TRBD2 (5 bases). The CDR3 runs to 16 residues. V was trimmed by 4 bases and J by 1 base, leaving 13 bases between them. For the CDR3, the DNA is TGTGCCAGCAGTTCCCAGCGGACTGGGAACACCGGGGAGCTGTTTTTT. Its translation is CASSSQRTGNTGELFF.

The CDR3 loop reads CASSGQGLKMNEQFF. In DNA form, the CDR3 reads TGTGCCAGCAGCGGACAGGGATTGAAAATGAATGAGCAGTTCTTC. The chain is built from TRBV2 and TRBJ2-1; 8 bases fit TRBD1. CDR3 size: 15 residues. V was pared by 6 bases and J by 7 bases, with 11 bases of the junction left unmatched. From germline, CDR1 is SNHLY and CDR2 FYNNEI.

J is TRBJ1-1 and V is TRBV6-5; 8 bases align to TRBD1. The CDR3 spans 15 residues. V shed 2 bases, J shed 4 bases, and the junction held 6 bases outside the gene matches. The germline V gene encodes CDR1 MNHEY and CDR2 SVGAGI. The CDR3 is CASSYRNRGGTEAFF. DNA for the CDR3: TGTGCCAGCAGTTACAGGAACAGGGGGGGCACTGAAGCTTTCTTT.

Ten or more counts support this clonotype. V gene TRBV4-3 combines with J gene TRBJ2-2; D is ambiguous. This CDR3 spans 18 amino acids. Germline CDR1 and CDR2: LGHNA and YSLEER. The ends were cut back, 6 bases at V and 2 bases at J, with 22 bases in the middle. The CDR3 region is CASSRPPSSYSNTGELFF. CDR3 bases: TGCGCCAGCAGTCGACCGCCCAGTTCCTACTCCAACACCGGGGAGCTGTTTTTT.

The chain uses TRBV5-1 and TRBJ1-1; maybe TRBD1 (5 bases). Germline CDR1 and CDR2: SGHRS and YFSETQ. Trimming pared 0 bases from V and 5 bases from J, leaving 11 bases between. The CDR3 is 14 residues long. For the CDR3, the DNA is TGCGCCAGCAGCTTGGAGAGTCAGGGTACTGAAGCTTTCTTT. It encodes CASSLESQGTEAFF.

The rearrangement joins TRBV4-2 to TRBJ2-5; 7 bases fit TRBD1. The CDR3 totals 16 residues. Trimming removed 4 bases from V and 2 bases from J; junction bases left unmatched: 10. Germline V CDR1 and CDR2: LGHNA, YNFKEQ. CDR3 bases: TGTGCCAGCAGCCGAGAGTACGGGACAGTACAAGAGACCCAGTACTTC. Translation: CASSREYGTVQETQYF.

There are many counts of this clonotype. The chain recombines TRBV7-2 with TRBJ2-4; no firm D call. CDR1 and CDR2 (germline): SGHTA, FQGNSA. The CDR3 has 14 amino acids. V dropped 1 base and J dropped 1 base, with 5 bases sitting between them. The CDR3 sequence is CASSLGSAKNIQYF. The CDR3 DNA sequence: TGTGCCAGCAGCTTAGGGTCTGCCAAAAACATTCAGTACTTC.